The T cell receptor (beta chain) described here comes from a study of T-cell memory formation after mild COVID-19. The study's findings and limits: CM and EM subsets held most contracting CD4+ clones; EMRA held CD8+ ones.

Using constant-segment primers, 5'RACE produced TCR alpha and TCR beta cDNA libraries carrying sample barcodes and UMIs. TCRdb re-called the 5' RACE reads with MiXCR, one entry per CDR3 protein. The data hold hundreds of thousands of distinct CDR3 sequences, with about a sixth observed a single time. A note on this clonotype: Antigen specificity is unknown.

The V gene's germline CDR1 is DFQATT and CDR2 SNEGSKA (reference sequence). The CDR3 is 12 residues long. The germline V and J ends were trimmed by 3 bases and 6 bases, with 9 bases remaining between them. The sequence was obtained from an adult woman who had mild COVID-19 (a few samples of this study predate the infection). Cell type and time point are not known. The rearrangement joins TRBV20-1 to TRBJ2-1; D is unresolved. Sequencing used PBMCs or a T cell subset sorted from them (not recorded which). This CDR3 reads CSARKSSNEQFF. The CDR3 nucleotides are TGCAGTGCTAGGAAGAGTTCCAATGAGCAGTTCTTC.